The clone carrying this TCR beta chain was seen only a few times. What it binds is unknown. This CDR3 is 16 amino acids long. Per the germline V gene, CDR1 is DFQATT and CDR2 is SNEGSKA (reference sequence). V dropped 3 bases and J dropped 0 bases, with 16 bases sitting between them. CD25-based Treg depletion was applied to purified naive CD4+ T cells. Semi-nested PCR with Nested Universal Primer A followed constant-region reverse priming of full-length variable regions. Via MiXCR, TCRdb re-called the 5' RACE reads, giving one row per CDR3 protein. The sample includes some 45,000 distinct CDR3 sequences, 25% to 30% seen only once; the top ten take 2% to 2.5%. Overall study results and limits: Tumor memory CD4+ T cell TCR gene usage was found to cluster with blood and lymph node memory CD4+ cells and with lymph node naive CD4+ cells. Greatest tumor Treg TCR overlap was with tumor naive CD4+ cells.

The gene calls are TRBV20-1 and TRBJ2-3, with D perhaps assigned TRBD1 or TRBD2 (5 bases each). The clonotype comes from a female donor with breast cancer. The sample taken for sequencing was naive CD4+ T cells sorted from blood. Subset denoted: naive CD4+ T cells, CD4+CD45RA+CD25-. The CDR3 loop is CSASSREGFSTDTQYF. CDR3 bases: TGCAGTGCTAGTAGTCGAGAGGGGTTTAGCACAGATACGCAGTATTTT.